Listed here are 32 T cell receptor beta chains from one sample, sequenced in a study of blood T cell repertoires in COVID-19. Libraries were prepared by immunoSEQ multiplex PCR; TCRdb keeps only in-frame clonotypes and omits some of them. The sample lists some 350,000 clones; 87% were seen once. The sequenced material came from PBMCs or T cells enriched from blood (not recorded which). These receptors were taken from a woman in her 30s who had recovered from COVID-19.

This sequence joins TRBV20-1 and TRBJ2-5; D gene uncertain. V lost 3 bases, J lost 1 base, and 9 bases lay in between. Germline-derived CDR1 and CDR2 are DFQATT and SNEGSKA (reference sequence). The CDR3 runs to 13 residues. CDR3: CSASLAAQETQYF. In DNA, the CDR3 is TGCAGTGCTAGTCTTGCGGCCCAAGAGACCCAGTACTTC.

This clone was seen just once. The junction shows a germline mismatch at one end, possibly a read error. The rearrangement uses TRBV7-7 and TRBJ2-1; the match to TRBD1 covers 11 bases. CDR1 and CDR2 from the germline V gene are SSHAT and FNYEAQ (reference sequence). The length of the CDR3 is 15 residues. Here the CDR3 DNA reads TGTGCTAGCAGCAACGGACAGGGGGCCAGAAATGAGCAGTTCTTC. As protein: CASSNGQGARNEQFF. Full variable domain (remainder filled in from reference TRBV7-7 and TRBJ2-1): GAGVSQSPRYKVTKRGQDVTLRCDPISSHATLYWYQQALGQGPEFLTYFNYEAQPDKSGLPSDRFSAERPEGSISTLTIQRTEQRDSAMYRCASSNGQGARNEQFFGPGTRLTVL.

The chain is built from TRBV19 and TRBJ2-7, with TRBD1 matching over 8 bases. Trimming at V came to 4 bases and at J to 3 bases, leaving 8 bases not matched to a gene. Germline-derived CDR1 and CDR2 are LNHDA and SQIVND (reference sequence). The CDR3 totals 15 residues. For the CDR3, the DNA is TGTGCCAGTAGTACGAACCAGGGGGCGTTCTACGAGCAGTACTTC. Translating gives CASSTNQGAFYEQYF.

The chain is built from TRBV3-1 (or the pseudogene TRBV3-2) and TRBJ2-1; D not resolved. The ends were cut back, 0 bases at V and 4 bases at J, with 7 bases in the middle. The CDR3 runs to 14 residues. The V gene's germline CDR1 is LGHDT and CDR2 YNNKEL (reference sequence). The CDR3 bases are TGTGCCAGCAGCCAAGATCCCAGTTACAATGAGCAGTTCTTC. It specifies CASSQDPSYNEQFF.

The chain couples TRBV7-9 to TRBJ1-4; 7 positions match TRBD1. The CDR3 length is 15 residues. The V and J ends lost 1 base and 7 bases, in that order; junction bases with no gene match: 6. CDR1 and CDR2 from the germline V gene are SEHNR and FQNEAQ (reference sequence). CDR3 sequence: CASSLDRGWTEKLFF. For the CDR3, the DNA is TGTGCCAGCAGCTTAGACAGGGGCTGGACTGAAAAACTGTTTTTT.

V is TRBV7-2 and J is TRBJ1-1; 7 bases line up with TRBD1. Per germline, CDR1 SGHTA and CDR2 FQGNSA. The V segment lost 5 bases and the J segment 7 bases; nucleotides outside the gene matches: 4. The CDR3 covers 12 residues. In nucleotides, the CDR3 is TGTGCCAGCAGCCACTACAGGGGTGAAGCTTTCTTT. This codes for CASSHYRGEAFF. Filled out from reference TRBV7-2 and TRBJ1-1, the complete variable domain reads GAGVSQSPSNKVTEKGKDVELRCDPISGHTALYWYRQSLGQGLEFLIYFQGNSAPDKSGLPSDRFSAERTGGSVSTLTIQRTQQEDSAVYLCASSHYRGEAFFGQGTRLTVV.

The rearrangement links TRBV29-1 to TRBJ2-5, with 9 nucleotides matching TRBD2. CDR1 is SQVTM and CDR2 is ANQGSEA in the germline V gene. CDR3 length: 17 amino acids. V shed 1 base and J 2 bases; nucleotides not matched to a gene: 11. CDR3 nucleotide sequence: TGCAGCGTTGAAGGTGACTTTGGGACTAGCAGACAAGAGACCCAGTACTTC. This encodes CSVEGDFGTSRQETQYF.

CDR3: CASSRTGMNTEAFF. The CDR3 DNA reads TGCGCCAGCAGTCGGACAGGCATGAACACTGAAGCTTTCTTT. The chain employs TRBV5-1 and TRBJ1-1, with 7 bases matching TRBD1. Germline V gene data show CDR1 as SGHRS and CDR2 as YFSETQ. The CDR3 is 14 amino acids. The ends lost 5 bases at V and 0 bases at J; junction bases unmatched: 4.

This sequence joins TRBV2 and TRBJ1-1; 10 nucleotides agree with TRBD1. From germline, CDR1 is SNHLY and CDR2 FYNNEI. V lost 2 bases, J lost 11 bases, and 11 bases stayed unmatched. The CDR3 sequence is 15 residues long. The CDR3 reads CASSETGTGAEWAFF. The DNA of the CDR3 is TGTGCCAGCAGTGAAACCGGGACAGGGGCTGAGTGGGCTTTCTTT.

The sample holds one count of this clone. This chain uses TRBV5-1 with TRBJ2-1, with 9 bases lining up with TRBD1. This CDR3 has 14 residues. The germline CDR1 and CDR2 sequences are SGHRS and YFSETQ. V dropped 3 bases and J dropped 5; count of bases not matched to a gene: 3. CDR3: CASSWDRVDNEQFF. The CDR3 DNA follows: TGCGCCAGCAGCTGGGACAGGGTAGACAATGAGCAGTTCTTC.

V and J are TRBV19 and TRBJ2-7; D unresolved. The CDR3 contains 15 residues. V lost 3 bases to trimming and J lost 0 bases, with 12 bases between them. Germline lookup yields CDR1 LNHDA and CDR2 SQIVND (reference sequence). CDR3 nucleotides: TGTGCCAGTAGTATTAGATTGGGCTACTCCTACGAGCAGTACTTC. Residues: CASSIRLGYSYEQYF. The full variable domain, in which reference TRBV19 and TRBJ2-7 provide the parts outside the CDR3, is DGGITQSPKYLFRKEGQNVTLSCEQNLNHDAMYWYRQDPGQGLRLIYYSQIVNDFQKGDIAEGYSVSREKKESFPLTVTSAQKNPTAFYLCASSIRLGYSYEQYFGPGTRLTVT.

The genes are TRBV15 and TRBJ1-4; no firm D call. This CDR3 is built from 16 residues. CDR1 LNHNV and CDR2 YYDKDF come from the germline V gene (reference sequence). V dropped 0 bases and J dropped 7 bases, with 15 bases sitting between them. The CDR3 region is CATSRDRGRESEKLFF. The DNA of the CDR3 is TGTGCCACCAGCAGAGATCGGGGTAGGGAAAGTGAAAAACTGTTTTTT.

A single count supports this clone. CDR3 sequence reads: CASSEAYGTAGGYTF. DNA of the CDR3: TGTGCCAGCAGTGAAGCGTACGGGACAGCTGGGGGCTACACCTTC. V gene TRBV6-1 combines with J gene TRBJ1-2; 7 bases agree with TRBD1. Per germline, CDR1 MNHNS and CDR2 SASEGT. This CDR3 region has 15 residues. The J segment lost 8 bases and the V segment lost 0 bases, leaving 9 bases of the junction unmatched.

CDR3 DNA sequence: TGTGCCAGCTCAACAAACAGGGTCCCCTACAATGAGCAGTTCTTC. Translating gives CASSTNRVPYNEQFF. The chain links TRBV18 to TRBJ2-1; D possibly corresponds to TRBD1 (6 bases). Germline V CDR1 and CDR2: KGHSH, LQKENI. The CDR3 totals 15 residues. The V end lost 5 bases, the J end lost 2 bases, and 13 bases lay between the germline ends.

V gene TRBV2 combines with J gene TRBJ2-1; no firm D call. Trimming removed 6 bases at V and 9 bases at J, with 6 bases between. The CDR3 consists of 10 residues. Germline-derived CDR1 and CDR2 are SNHLY and FYNNEI. The CDR3 region has the DNA TGTGCCAGCAGCTTTTTTGAGCAGTTCTTC. This translates into CASSFFEQFF.

In this sample, this clone turned up a few times. The CDR3 nucleotides are TGTGCCAGCAGCCGACGACTAGCGAACACCGGGGAGCTGTTTTTT. Translated, it gives CASSRRLANTGELFF. V and J are TRBV7-9 and TRBJ2-2, with D possibly matching TRBD2 (6 bases). The CDR3 totals 15 residues. Germline CDR1 SEHNR, CDR2 FQNEAQ (reference sequence). Trimming took 5 bases from V and 0 from J, leaving 10 bases between them. The full variable domain, completed using reference TRBV7-9 and TRBJ2-2, is DTGVSQNPRHKITKRGQNVTFRCDPISEHNRLYWYRQTLGQGPEFLTYFQNEAQLEKSRLLSDRFSAERPKGSFSTLEIQRTEQGDSAMYLCASSRRLANTGELFFGEGSRLTVL.

The chain couples TRBV2 to TRBJ1-1; possible D gene TRBD1, 5 bases. V was trimmed by 8 bases and J by 1 base, leaving 11 bases between them. In germline, CDR1 is SNHLY, CDR2 FYNNEI. The CDR3 runs 13 residues. CDR3 sequence: CASGSTGNTEAFF. The CDR3 nucleotides read TGTGCCAGCGGGTCTACAGGGAACACTGAAGCTTTCTTT. Complete variable domain (other parts from reference TRBV2 and TRBJ1-1): EPEVTQTPSHQVTQMGQEVILRCVPISNHLYFYWYRQILGQKVEFLVSFYNNEISEKSEIFDDQFSVERPDGSNFTLKIRSTKLEDSAMYFCASGSTGNTEAFFGQGTRLTVV.

V and J are TRBV5-1 and TRBJ1-2; 10 positions match TRBD1. The V and J ends lost 3 bases and 5 bases, in that order; junction bases with no gene match: 4. The CDR3 runs 14 residues. CDR1 is SGHRS, CDR2 YFSETQ, per germline. The CDR3 sequence: CASSWDRGQYGYTF. The CDR3 DNA reads TGCGCCAGCAGCTGGGACAGGGGACAATATGGCTACACCTTC.

The genes are TRBV4-1 and TRBJ2-1; 11 positions match TRBD2. The V gene's germline CDR1 is MGHRA and CDR2 YSYEKL. This CDR3 contains 18 residues. The trim removed 1 base at V and 2 bases at J, leaving 7 bases unmatched. The CDR3 reads CASSQVQPSGRTYNEQFF. CDR3 bases: TGCGCCAGCAGCCAAGTCCAGCCTAGCGGGAGGACCTACAATGAGCAGTTCTTC.

With regard to this clone: An end of the junction does not agree with germline; a read error may underlie this. V gene TRBV5-1 combines with J gene TRBJ2-1, with 8 bases fitting TRBD1. Germline V gives CDR1 SGHRS, CDR2 YFSETQ. This CDR3 contains 15 residues. The CDR3 nucleotides read TGCGCCAGCAGTTTGGATGGGACAGGTGGAAATGAGCAGTTCTTC. Amino acid sequence: CASSLDGTGGNEQFF.

This rearrangement joins TRBV5-5 to TRBJ2-7; 7 nucleotides agree with TRBD2. The J segment lost 4 bases and the V segment lost 4 bases, leaving 5 bases of the junction unmatched. The CDR3 runs to 13 residues. Germline CDR1 is SGHKS and CDR2 is YYEKEE (reference sequence). CDR3 bases: TGTGCCAGCAGCGCCGGGGGACTATACGAGCAGTACTTC. Its translation: CASSAGGLYEQYF.

This chain connects TRBV10-3 to TRBJ1-4; 8 bases are a match to TRBD1. Trimming took 5 bases from V and 7 from J; bases not matched to a gene: 6. CDR3 size: 14 residues. The germline V gene encodes CDR1 ENHRY and CDR2 SYGVKD. CDR3 sequence reads: CAISPDRGREKLFF. CDR3 sequence (DNA): TGTGCCATCAGTCCTGACAGGGGTCGTGAAAAACTGTTTTTT.

The V gene is TRBV2, the J gene TRBJ2-7; a weak D match, TRBD2 (6 bases). The CDR3 is 13 amino acids. The ends were cut back, 3 bases at V and 1 base at J, with 7 bases in the middle. CDR1 is SNHLY and CDR2 is FYNNEI in the germline V gene. CDR3 DNA: TGTGCCAGCAGTGACGGGACTTCCTACGAGCAGTACTTC. This gives the protein CASSDGTSYEQYF.

This clone was detected once. The chain employs TRBV11-2 and TRBJ2-1; 7 bases fit TRBD1. Germline assignment: CDR1 SGHAT and CDR2 FQNNGV. The CDR3 has 17 residues. V was clipped by 1 base and J by 2 bases; unmatched bases: 8. The chain's CDR3 is CASSLGVRGLPYNEQFF. CDR3 sequence (DNA): TGTGCCAGCAGCTTAGGAGTAAGGGGGCTACCCTACAATGAGCAGTTCTTC.

V gene TRBV5-4 combines with J gene TRBJ1-1; a possible D gene is TRBD1 (5 bases). Trimming removed 4 bases from V and 0 bases from J, with 16 bases in between. The germline gives CDR1 SGHNT, CDR2 YYREEE (reference sequence). The CDR3 loop spans 16 amino acids. CDR3 in amino acids: CASSPDMIFMNTEAFF. In DNA form, the CDR3 reads TGTGCCAGCAGCCCGGACATGATCTTCATGAACACTGAAGCTTTCTTT.

This sequence joins TRBV7-9 and TRBJ2-7; a weak D match, TRBD1 (6 bases). The CDR3 spans 14 residues. V was pared by 5 bases and J by 0 bases, with 11 bases between. Looked up from germline, CDR1 is SEHNR and CDR2 is FQNEAQ (reference sequence). The CDR3 region is CASSPGTNSYEQYF. The CDR3 DNA is TGTGCCAGCAGCCCCGGGACAAACTCCTACGAGCAGTACTTC.

The V gene is TRBV28, the J gene TRBJ1-2; D is unclear. The CDR3 has 15 residues. Germline-derived CDR1 and CDR2 are MDHEN and SYDVKM. Deletions cut 4 bases from V and 6 bases from J, with 18 bases between. CDR3 amino acids: CASSSNDGLVNGYTF. The CDR3 nucleotides are TGTGCCAGCAGTTCAAACGACGGCCTAGTGAATGGCTACACCTTC.

The rearrangement links TRBV9 to TRBJ2-5; 7 nucleotides match TRBD1. This CDR3 is built from 14 residues. The germline gives CDR1 SGDLS, CDR2 YYNGEE. V was pared by 1 base and J by 5 bases, with 5 bases of the junction left unmatched. CDR3 residues: CASSVQGGWETQYF. The CDR3 region has the DNA TGTGCCAGCAGCGTACAAGGGGGCTGGGAGACCCAGTACTTC.

J is TRBJ2-1 and V is TRBV9; TRBD1 agrees at 8 bases. The CDR3 is made up of 17 amino acids. The germline gives CDR1 SGDLS, CDR2 YYNGEE. V shed 2 bases and J 1 base; nucleotides not matched to a gene: 8. The CDR3 spells CASSVHSGTGSYNEQFF. In DNA form, the CDR3 reads TGTGCCAGCAGCGTCCATTCCGGGACAGGTTCCTACAATGAGCAGTTCTTC.

This clone was seen once. The chain employs TRBV3-1 (or the pseudogene TRBV3-2) and TRBJ1-3; 8 bases are shared with TRBD1. The CDR3 extends over 15 amino acids. V shed 4 bases and J 0 bases; nucleotides not matched to a gene: 2. Germline CDR1 is LGHDT and CDR2 is YNNKEL (reference sequence). The CDR3 DNA is TGTGCCAGCAGCCTGGACAGGGCCTCTGGAAACACCATATATTTT. Its translation: CASSLDRASGNTIYF.

This clone was counted between two and nine times. This CDR3 reads CASSPDRGNYEQYF. For the CDR3, the DNA is TGTGCCAGCAGCCCGGACAGGGGAAATTACGAGCAGTACTTC. The gene calls are TRBV9 and TRBJ2-7; 9 bases line up with TRBD1. This CDR3 contains 14 residues. The V gene end was trimmed by 4 bases and the J gene end by 4 bases; junction bases not matched to a gene: 6. Germline V lookup: CDR1 SGDLS, CDR2 YYNGEE.

The chain recombines TRBV20-1 with TRBJ1-2; maybe TRBD1 (5 bases). This CDR3 is 11 amino acids long. Germline V CDR1 and CDR2: DFQATT, SNEGSKA (reference sequence). The V end lost 7 bases, the J end lost 3 bases, and 9 bases lay between the germline ends. The chain's CDR3 is CSVGGHYGYTF. The CDR3 coding sequence is TGCAGTGTGGGGGGACACTATGGCTACACCTTC.